What follows are 23 T cell receptor beta chains derived from one specimen sequenced in a study of blood T cells in healthy people across ages (dated by TCRdb to between 2014 and 2017). The library was produced with 5' RACE. The reads were generated on an Illumina HiSeq 2500. The second PCR ran for about 6 to 12 cycles and used a J-beta primer mix along with a sample-barcoded 5' primer. TCRdb reprocessed the public reads (quality trimming at Q25 with fastp, clone calling with MiXCR) and kept in-frame beta chains. Each entry merges the rows of one CDR3 protein and shows their most common DNA and genes. In this sample the table shows about 1,800,000 distinct CDR3 sequences, about 30% of which occur a single time. The ten top clones hold roughly 8.2% of the sample. Material: blood. Receptors were obtained from a woman aged 25 to 39 in good health.

In this sample, this clonotype turned up a few times. This sequence joins TRBV6-5 and TRBJ1-1; TRBD1 might be the D (5 bases). Germline CDR1 and CDR2: MNHEY and SVGAGI. The ends were cut back, 0 bases at V and 6 bases at J, with 11 bases in the middle. This CDR3 is 14 amino acids long. CDR3 residues: CASSYSGGWAEAFF. In DNA, the CDR3 is TGTGCCAGCAGTTACTCGGGGGGTTGGGCTGAAGCTTTCTTT.

This clonotype came up a few times. This rearrangement joins TRBV7-2 to TRBJ2-3; TRBD2 matches at 7 bases. Losses at the gene ends were 0 bases for V and 0 bases for J; bases not matched to a gene: 6. The CDR3 loop spans 17 amino acids. Germline V gives CDR1 SGHTA, CDR2 FQGNSA. Written as DNA, the CDR3 is TGTGCCAGCAGCTTAGCGGTCGTAGCGGGCAGCACAGATACGCAGTATTTT. Encoded protein: CASSLAVVAGSTDTQYF.

V and J are TRBV7-2 and TRBJ2-1, with 8 bases that match TRBD2. Losses at the gene ends were 5 bases for V and 9 bases for J; bases not matched to a gene: 12. Germline loops: CDR1 SGHTA, CDR2 FQGNSA. This CDR3 is 15 amino acids long. The CDR3 sequence is CASSHGGGGRVEQFF. CDR3 sequence (DNA): TGTGCCAGCAGCCACGGGGGCGGGGGGCGGGTTGAGCAGTTCTTC.

This sequence joins TRBV2 and TRBJ2-7, with TRBD2 matching over 14 bases. Germline CDR1 SNHLY, CDR2 FYNNEI. This CDR3 spans 18 amino acids. Trimming cost V 0 bases and J 3 bases; bases outside gene matches: 7. The CDR3 is CASSEAGLAGAAGYEQYF. The CDR3 DNA follows: TGTGCCAGCAGTGAAGCGGGACTAGCGGGGGCCGCTGGCTACGAGCAGTACTTC. Complete variable domain (other parts from reference TRBV2 and TRBJ2-7): EPEVTQTPSHQVTQMGQEVILRCVPISNHLYFYWYRQILGQKVEFLVSFYNNEISEKSEIFDDQFSVERPDGSNFTLKIRSTKLEDSAMYFCASSEAGLAGAAGYEQYFGPGTRLTVT.

This chain joins TRBV18 and TRBJ2-5, with D perhaps TRBD2 (6 bases). Germline lookup yields CDR1 KGHSH and CDR2 LQKENI. V lost 3 bases and J 3 bases, leaving 11 bases between the germline ends. The CDR3 extends over 14 amino acids. This CDR3 reads CASSPRENKETQYF. The CDR3 coding sequence is TGTGCCAGCTCACCCCGGGAGAACAAAGAGACCCAGTACTTC.

This rearrangement joins TRBV15 to TRBJ2-3; tentative D call: TRBD1 (7 bases). This CDR3 is 15 amino acids long. Trimming pared 5 bases from V and 6 bases from J, leaving 18 bases between. Per the germline V gene, CDR1 is LNHNV and CDR2 is YYDKDF (reference sequence). The CDR3, as DNA: TGTGCCACCAGCGGGCGGGACAGCATTCAGGATACGCAGTATTTT. Protein product: CATSGRDSIQDTQYF.

The chain employs TRBV7-8 and TRBJ2-7; TRBD2 aligns across 10 bases. Trimming removed 6 bases from V and 1 base from J; junction bases left unmatched: 9. The germline V gene encodes CDR1 SGHVS and CDR2 FQNEAQ. This CDR3 has 16 residues. The CDR3 region is CASSFPASGGSYEQYF. CDR3 DNA: TGTGCCAGCAGTTTCCCGGCTAGCGGGGGATCCTACGAGCAGTACTTC.

This clonotype was observed a few times. J is TRBJ2-1 and V is TRBV7-2; 9 bases match TRBD2. CDR1 SGHTA and CDR2 FQGNSA come from the germline V gene. This CDR3 has 16 amino acids. J lost 5 bases, V lost 6 bases, and 11 bases had no gene match. The CDR3 reads CASSYARTSANNEQFF. The CDR3 DNA sequence: TGTGCCAGCAGTTACGCTCGGACTAGCGCTAACAATGAGCAGTTCTTC.

This clonotype was found a few times. This chain joins TRBV24-1 and TRBJ1-2; 9 positions agree with TRBD1. J gave up 6 bases and V 3 bases, and 1 base lay outside the gene matches. CDR1 is KGHDR and CDR2 is SFDVKD in the germline V gene. This CDR3 has 13 amino acids. CDR3 nucleotide sequence: TGTGCCACCAGTGATCACAGGGGGCATGGCTACACCTTC. Translating it yields CATSDHRGHGYTF.

The CDR3, as DNA: TGCAGTGCTGCGTCGGGCCAGCCCCAGCATTTT. As protein: CSAASGQPQHF. The V call is TRBV20-1, the J call TRBJ1-5; D not certain. The CDR3 runs 11 residues. Deletions cut 5 bases from V and 7 bases from J, with 9 bases between. Germline CDR1 and CDR2: DFQATT and SNEGSKA (reference sequence).

The CDR3 protein is CASSETTGPSLNTQYF. The CDR3 DNA follows: TGTGCCAGCAGTGAAACGACTGGCCCTTCGCTGAATACGCAGTATTTT. The rearrangement uses TRBV2 and TRBJ2-3; D is unresolved. CDR1 SNHLY and CDR2 FYNNEI come from the germline V gene. V lost 2 bases, J lost 7 bases, and 19 bases lay in between. The CDR3 length is 16 residues.

This clonotype has only a few counts. This rearrangement joins TRBV27 to TRBJ2-7; the match to TRBD2 covers 10 bases. Trimming cost V 5 bases and J 6 bases; bases outside gene matches: 7. Germline V gene lookup returns CDR1 MNHEY and CDR2 SMNVEV (reference sequence). This CDR3 comprises 14 residues. CDR3 nucleotide sequence: TGTGCCAGCAGTGCACTAGCGGGGCCCATCGAGCAGTACTTC. Amino acid sequence: CASSALAGPIEQYF.

On this clonotype: Since a much larger clone is just one base distant, this may be a read error. The CDR3 ends on some other residue instead of the conserved phenylalanine or tryptophan, so this is likely a read error. J is TRBJ2-7 and V is TRBV4-3; the match to TRBD1 covers 10 bases. V was pared by 2 bases and J by 5 bases, with 3 bases of the junction left unmatched. The CDR3 length is 14 residues. Germline CDR1 reads LGHNA; CDR2 reads YSLEER. CDR3 in amino acids: CASSQSGQGDEQYL. Written as DNA, the CDR3 is TGCGCCAGCAGCCAATCTGGACAGGGGGACGAGCAGTACTTA.

This clonotype was recorded a few times. This chain links TRBV12-3 or TRBV12-4 with TRBJ1-3; no clear D. The V end was cut by 7 bases, the J end by 7 bases, with 17 bases between. The CDR3 runs 14 residues. CDR3 in DNA: TGTGCCAGCACTCCCCTCGTCCCCTGGAACACCATATATTTT. It is translated as CASTPLVPWNTIYF.

This clonotype came up many times. V gene TRBV20-1 combines with J gene TRBJ2-6; D is unresolved. Trimming took 5 bases from V and 2 from J, leaving 13 bases between them. The germline CDR1 and CDR2 sequences are DFQATT and SNEGSKA (reference sequence). The CDR3 totals 15 residues. CDR3 sequence reads: CSADIGHPGANVLTF. The CDR3 coding sequence is TGCAGTGCTGACATCGGGCACCCTGGGGCCAACGTCCTGACTTTC.

Only a few counts were recorded for this clonotype. Being one base from a much bigger clone, this may be a read error. The J gene is TRBJ2-1, the V gene TRBV10-2, with 10 bases that match TRBD2. Germline assignment: CDR1 WSHSY and CDR2 SAAADI. CDR3 length: 15 residues. DNA of the CDR3: TGCGCCAGCAGTGAAAGCGGGGGGGTCGGTAATGGGCAGTTCTTC. This codes for CASSESGGVGNGQFF.

This chain joins TRBV6-5 and TRBJ2-2, with 10 bases matching TRBD1. This CDR3 has 15 amino acids. With 6 bases clipped from V and 6 bases from J, the junction kept 7 bases outside the gene matches. Germline V gene data show CDR1 as MNHEY and CDR2 as SVGAGI. The CDR3, as DNA: TGTGCCAGCAGCTTCGGGACAGGGGTTCCCGGGGAGCTGTTTTTT. Amino acids: CASSFGTGVPGELFF.

This clonotype was seen repeatedly, ten times or more. The chain is built from TRBV20-1 and TRBJ2-5, with 8 bases that match TRBD2. Trimming removed 5 bases from V and 5 bases from J; junction bases left unmatched: 7. Germline CDR1 DFQATT, CDR2 SNEGSKA (reference sequence). The CDR3 consists of 13 residues. In DNA, the CDR3 is TGCAGTGCTTTAGCGGGGCCCGTGGAGACCCAGTACTTC. Translated: CSALAGPVETQYF.

This clonotype was seen a few times. V and J are TRBV7-2 and TRBJ2-3; D ambiguous. This CDR3 spans 12 amino acids. Trimming removed 4 bases at V and 8 bases at J, with 10 bases between. Germline V gives CDR1 SGHTA, CDR2 FQGNSA. In DNA form, the CDR3 reads TGTGCCAGCAGCTCCCCAGGAGCTACGCAGTATTTT. Its protein product is CASSSPGATQYF.

This clonotype was detected only a few times. V usage is TRBV28 and J usage is TRBJ2-4; D assignment may be TRBD1 or TRBD2 (5 bases each). The CDR3 is made up of 13 amino acids. CDR1 and CDR2 (germline): MDHEN, SYDVKM. V was clipped by 2 bases and J by 13 bases, with 15 bases between them. Written as DNA, the CDR3 is TGTGCCAGCAGTTTAGGGACCCCTAAAGAGCAGTACTTC. The encoded protein is CASSLGTPKEQYF.

The rearrangement uses TRBV6-5 and TRBJ2-5; 11 bases are a match to TRBD2. The V gene end was trimmed by 3 bases and the J gene end by 5 bases; junction bases not matched to a gene: 5. Germline CDR1 and CDR2: MNHEY and SVGAGI. The CDR3 extends over 15 amino acids. DNA of the CDR3: TGTGCCAGCAGTTATGGTAGCGGGGGGGCGGAGACCCAGTACTTC. This encodes CASSYGSGGAETQYF.

This clonotype came up a few times. The chain is built from TRBV5-1 and TRBJ2-7, with TRBD2 matching over 8 bases. The CDR3 consists of 17 residues. Germline V gives CDR1 SGHRS, CDR2 YFSETQ. With 4 bases clipped from V and 1 base from J, the junction kept 13 bases outside the gene matches. This CDR3 reads CASSLEPATSASYEQYF. CDR3 nucleotide sequence: TGCGCCAGCAGCCTTGAGCCCGCGACTAGCGCGTCCTACGAGCAGTACTTC.

In its sample, this clonotype was seen a few times. The V gene is TRBV9, the J gene TRBJ2-1; D might be TRBD1 (5 bases). The CDR3 runs to 15 residues. Trimming shortened V by 3 bases and J by 0 bases, and 10 bases separated the two germline ends. The germline gives CDR1 SGDLS, CDR2 YYNGEE. This chain's CDR3 is CASSADSSSYNEQFF. CDR3 nucleotides: TGTGCCAGCAGCGCCGACAGCAGCTCCTACAATGAGCAGTTCTTC. Supplemented by reference TRBV9 and TRBJ2-1, the full variable domain reads DSGVTQTPKHLITATGQRVTLRCSPRSGDLSVYWYQQSLDQGLQFLIQYYNGEERAKGNILERFSAQQFPDLHSELNLSSLELGDSALYFCASSADSSSYNEQFFGPGTRLTVL.